This TCR beta chain was documented in a study of PD-1 blockade in classical Hodgkin lymphoma. Overall study findings and caveats: Healthy donors were reported to have higher baseline TCR diversity than newly diagnosed patients. Baseline diversity resembling that of newly diagnosed patients was seen in complete responders.

The method was immunoSEQ multiplex PCR; TCRdb's version includes in-frame clones alone and lacks a portion of them. The sample has under 95,000 clones, nearly 95% seen once. Every patient relapsed after autologous stem cell transplantation, and brentuximab vedotin exposure varied. This clone was picked up one time. Antigen specificity is unknown. Germline CDR1 LNHDA, CDR2 SQIVND (reference sequence). With 5 bases removed from V and 1 base from J, the gap between germline ends came to 12 bases. The CDR3 extends over 14 amino acids. The chain has TRBV19 and TRBJ2-7, with D unresolved. The sequence came from a human donor with classical Hodgkin lymphoma. The sample in question was peripheral blood mononuclear cells (PBMCs), obtained before the second cycle of nivolumab. Here the CDR3 reads CASSVASRSYEQYF. The CDR3 DNA reads TGTGCCAGTAGTGTGGCTTCTAGGTCCTACGAGCAGTACTTC.